Presented here are 11 T cell receptor beta chains from one specimen sequenced in a study of blood T cell repertoires in COVID-19. Repertoires were generated with immunoSEQ multiplex PCR, while TCRdb's copy carries only in-frame clones and drops some. The sample records around 230,000 clones, approximately 80% being singletons. The sequenced sample consisted of PBMCs or T cells enriched from blood (not recorded which). These receptors were taken from a man in his forties who had recovered from COVID-19.

The rearrangement links TRBV4-3 to TRBJ2-2, with 12 bases that match TRBD1. Germline assignment: CDR1 LGHNA and CDR2 YSLEER. CDR3 length: 17 residues. Trimming removed 3 bases from V and 7 bases from J; junction bases left unmatched: 9. CDR3 nucleotide sequence: TGCGCCAGCAGCCAGGCCGGGACAGGGGGCTCGGGCGGGGAGCTGTTTTTT. Protein sequence: CASSQAGTGGSGGELFF.

The chain recombines TRBV7-9 with TRBJ2-5; D is unclear. CDR3 size: 15 residues. Germline V gives CDR1 SEHNR, CDR2 FQNEAQ (reference sequence). The ends were cut back, 3 bases at V and 2 bases at J, with 13 bases in the middle. The CDR3 loop reads CASSFLAVPQETQYF. The DNA of the CDR3 is TGTGCCAGCAGCTTCCTGGCGGTACCTCAAGAGACCCAGTACTTC.

This chain uses TRBV5-1 with TRBJ2-7; 8 bases are a match to TRBD1. The CDR3 consists of 14 residues. Germline V lookup: CDR1 SGHRS, CDR2 YFSETQ. With 1 base clipped from V and 3 bases from J, the junction kept 3 bases outside the gene matches. The CDR3 sequence is CASSLTGGVYEQYF. CDR3 nucleotide sequence: TGCGCCAGCAGCTTGACAGGGGGAGTCTACGAGCAGTACTTC.

The chain joins TRBV29-1 to TRBJ1-1; D remains ambiguous. The CDR3 extends over 11 amino acids. From germline, CDR1 is SQVTM and CDR2 ANQGSEA. V was shortened by 7 bases and J by 2 bases, with 8 bases between the two germline ends. The DNA of the CDR3 is TGCAGCGGCCTCACTAACACTGAAGCTTTCTTT. Translating it yields CSGLTNTEAFF.

The genes are TRBV10-3 and TRBJ1-5; the D is unclear. The CDR3 loop spans 15 amino acids. Trimming took 0 bases from V and 11 from J, leaving 17 bases between them. Germline V gene sequence: CDR1 ENHRY, CDR2 SYGVKD. This chain's CDR3 is CAISESVQISAAQHF. In DNA form, the CDR3 reads TGTGCCATCAGTGAGTCCGTTCAGATATCAGCGGCCCAGCATTTT.

This clone was seen a few times. The chain carries TRBV4-1 and TRBJ2-1; TRBD2 matches 8 bases. The CDR3 length is 16 residues. V was pared by 4 bases and J by 6 bases, with 11 bases of the junction left unmatched. Germline lookup yields CDR1 MGHRA and CDR2 YSYEKL. CDR3 sequence: CASSPRQREKGNEQFF. CDR3 DNA sequence: TGCGCCAGCAGCCCGCGCCAGCGGGAGAAGGGCAATGAGCAGTTCTTC.

The chain employs TRBV7-3 and TRBJ2-3; D may be TRBD2 (6 bases). Germline V CDR1 and CDR2: SGHTA, FQGTGA. The CDR3 totals 14 residues. V was clipped by 5 bases and J by 5 bases, with 14 bases between them. CDR3 sequence: CASSPPGVGDTQYF. DNA of the CDR3: TGTGCCAGCAGCCCGCCGGGGGTGGGAGATACGCAGTATTTT. Filled out from reference TRBV7-3 and TRBJ2-3, the complete variable domain reads GAGVSQTPSNKVTEKGKYVELRCDPISGHTALYWYRQSLGQGPEFLIYFQGTGAADDSGLPNDRFFAVRPEGSVSTLKIQRTERGDSAVYLCASSPPGVGDTQYFGPGTRLTVL.

This clone was counted between two and nine times. One end of the junction does not line up with germline, which may come from a read error. J is TRBJ1-1 and V is TRBV9, with a tentative D call TRBD1 (5 bases). CDR3 length: 12 residues. Germline assignment: CDR1 SGDLS and CDR2 YYNGEE. The CDR3 reads CASSGRLGVWDF. The CDR3 DNA is TGTGCCAGCAGCGGTAGGCTAGGGGTGTGGGACTTT.

This clone was detected only once. The rearrangement links TRBV5-6 to TRBJ1-6; 7 nucleotides line up with TRBD1. The junction had 10 bases not matched to a gene; V was cut back by 4 bases and J by 9 bases. CDR1 and CDR2 (germline): SGHDT, YYEEEE. CDR3 length: 15 residues. CDR3 residues: CASSRRGGLPSPLHF. The CDR3 coding sequence is TGTGCCAGCAGCCGCAGAGGGGGCCTACCTTCACCCCTCCACTTT.

This clone was counted only a few times. The chain joins TRBV5-1 to TRBJ1-1; 7 bases line up with TRBD1. There are 16 residues in the CDR3. Trimming removed 0 bases from V and 6 bases from J; junction bases left unmatched: 11. Per the germline V gene, CDR1 is SGHRS and CDR2 is YFSETQ. CDR3 sequence: CASSLGLRQGFSEAFF. The DNA for the CDR3 is TGCGCCAGCAGCTTGGGCCTGAGACAGGGTTTTTCTGAAGCTTTCTTT.

The rearrangement links TRBV27 to TRBJ2-3, with TRBD2 matching over 7 bases. The CDR3 loop spans 13 amino acids. The junction had 1 base not matched to a gene; V was cut back by 0 bases and J by 7 bases. Germline CDR1 is MNHEY and CDR2 is SMNVEV (reference sequence). CDR3 in amino acids: CASSLSGGNTQYF. The CDR3 nucleotides are TGTGCCAGCAGTTTATCGGGGGGGAATACGCAGTATTTT.